These 27 T cell receptor beta chains were sequenced from one sample in a study of T cells after yellow fever vaccination. Each CDR3 protein gets one entry after TCRdb re-called the 5' RACE reads with MiXCR. The sample consists of just over 300,000 distinct CDR3 sequences, about 3.5% of them appearing once. This material consisted of PBMCs, taken on the day of the yellow fever booster vaccination. Receptors originate from a man between 18 and 29 years old who received the YFV17D yellow fever vaccine.

The genes are TRBV4-3 and TRBJ2-7; D is perhaps TRBD1 or TRBD2 (7 bases each). Germline CDR1 LGHNA, CDR2 YSLEER. This CDR3 is built from 15 residues. The ends were cut back, 1 base at V and 1 base at J, with 11 bases in the middle. The CDR3 loop is CASSQGQGLSYEQYF. DNA of the CDR3: TGCGCCAGCAGCCAAGGACAGGGACTATCCTACGAGCAGTACTTC.

This clonotype was counted ten times or more. The chain carries TRBV4-1 and TRBJ1-1; TRBD1 matches at 7 bases. The V gene's germline CDR1 is MGHRA and CDR2 YSYEKL. This CDR3 spans 13 amino acids. The ends lost 2 bases at V and 7 bases at J; junction bases unmatched: 4. The CDR3 DNA reads as TGCGCCAGCAGCCAACGAGGGACAGTTGAAGCTTTCTTT. Translated: CASSQRGTVEAFF.

CDR3 bases: TGTGCCAGCAGCCAAGTTTGGAACGCCCAGTACTTC. This translates into CASSQVWNAQYF. J is TRBJ2-5 and V is TRBV14; the D is unclear. This CDR3 is built from 12 residues. V dropped 1 base and J dropped 9 bases, with 9 bases sitting between them. Looked up from germline, CDR1 is SGHDN and CDR2 is FVKESK.

This clonotype was seen repeatedly, ten times or more. The chain recombines TRBV12-3 or TRBV12-4 with TRBJ1-2; D gene ambiguous. The CDR3 length is 13 residues. Trimming left V 5 bases short and J 8 bases short, with 15 bases between. DNA for the CDR3: TGTGCCAGCAGTCCCCCGGACCCGGGAGGCTACACCTTC. Translating it yields CASSPPDPGGYTF.

This chain's CDR3 is CSASWTRDSQETQYF. Here the CDR3 DNA reads TGCAGTGCTAGTTGGACCCGGGACAGTCAAGAGACCCAGTACTTC. The V call is TRBV20-1, the J call TRBJ2-5; 7 bases fit TRBD1. Germline V gives CDR1 DFQATT, CDR2 SNEGSKA (reference sequence). Trimming cost V 3 bases and J 2 bases; bases outside gene matches: 9. The CDR3 length is 15 residues.

This clonotype was seen repeatedly, ten times or more. This chain uses TRBV5-6 with TRBJ2-4, with no clear D. Trimming took off 4 bases at V and 6 bases at J, with 11 bases between the two ends. The germline V gene encodes CDR1 SGHDT and CDR2 YYEEEE. This CDR3 has 13 amino acids. The CDR3 nucleotides read TGTGCCAGCAGCACGGGTCAGAGAAACATTCAGTACTTC. Translating gives CASSTGQRNIQYF.

This clonotype was detected a few times. The V call is TRBV5-6, the J call TRBJ2-5; D is unclear. V lost 0 bases and J 1 base, leaving 7 bases between the germline ends. Germline V CDR1 and CDR2: SGHDT, YYEEEE. The CDR3 is made up of 14 amino acids. The CDR3 coding sequence is TGTGCCAGCAGCTTGGAAGCCAGCCAAGAGACCCAGTACTTC. The encoded protein is CASSLEASQETQYF.

This chain uses TRBV25-1 with TRBJ2-5; the match to TRBD2 covers 7 bases. Germline values: CDR1 MGHDK, CDR2 SYGVNS. V dropped 6 bases and J dropped 4; count of bases not matched to a gene: 5. The CDR3 length is 13 residues. CDR3 nucleotides: TGTGCCAGCAGCGATGGGGGGGTAGAGACCCAGTACTTC. Translating gives CASSDGGVETQYF.

This clonotype has a count of ten or more. CDR3 in amino acids: CASRATDTQYF. The CDR3 DNA reads TGTGCCAGCAGGGCCACAGATACGCAGTATTTT. The chain is built from TRBV12-3 or TRBV12-4 and TRBJ2-3; D not certain. The CDR3 totals 11 residues. The V and J ends lost 6 bases and 2 bases respectively, with 3 bases between them.

V usage is TRBV7-2 and J usage is TRBJ2-2, with 9 bases identical to TRBD2. V gave up 2 bases and J gave up 0 bases; unmatched junction bases: 1. CDR1 and CDR2 (germline): SGHTA, FQGNSA. The CDR3 has 16 amino acids. CDR3: CASSLRTSANTGELFF. The CDR3 bases are TGTGCCAGCAGCTTAAGGACTAGCGCGAACACCGGGGAGCTGTTTTTT. The complete variable domain, with remaining parts taken from reference TRBV7-2 and TRBJ2-2, reads GAGVSQSPSNKVTEKGKDVELRCDPISGHTALYWYRQSLGQGLEFLIYFQGNSAPDKSGLPSDRFSAERTGGSVSTLTIQRTQQEDSAVYLCASSLRTSANTGELFFGEGSRLTVL.

This clonotype has only a few counts. The chain couples TRBV30 to TRBJ2-3, with TRBD1 identical over 10 bases. Per the germline V gene, CDR1 is GTSNPN and CDR2 is SVGIG (reference sequence). The length of the CDR3 is 15 residues. V trimming: 2 bases; J trimming: 5 bases; junction bases outside the gene matches: 7. CDR3 loop: CAWSKGTGEGDTQYF. In nucleotides, the CDR3 is TGTGCCTGGAGTAAGGGGACAGGGGAAGGAGATACGCAGTATTTT.

This clonotype occurred a few times. This chain links TRBV7-2 with TRBJ2-3, with a weak D call TRBD1 (7 bases). The CDR3 contains 16 residues. Germline V gene sequence: CDR1 SGHTA, CDR2 FQGNSA. V dropped 3 bases and J dropped 2 bases, with 15 bases sitting between them. The CDR3 sequence is CASSFQGGLSTDTQYF. The CDR3 nucleotides read TGTGCCAGCAGCTTTCAGGGGGGCCTTTCCACAGATACGCAGTATTTT.

In its sample, this clonotype was seen many times. This rearrangement joins TRBV24-1 to TRBJ2-5, with TRBD1 identical over 7 bases. Per germline, CDR1 KGHDR and CDR2 SFDVKD. The junction had 1 base not matched to a gene; V was cut back by 2 bases and J by 2 bases. CDR3 size: 14 residues. The CDR3 sequence: CATSDWGQQETQYF. The CDR3 DNA reads TGTGCCACCAGTGATTGGGGACAGCAAGAGACCCAGTACTTC.

This clonotype was counted a few times. This chain uses TRBV2 with TRBJ1-6; possibly TRBD1 for D (6 bases). The CDR3 totals 13 residues. Germline V CDR1 and CDR2: SNHLY, FYNNEI. V was cut by 7 bases and J by 9 bases, with 13 bases left in between. The CDR3 DNA is TGTGCCAGCATGGGAGAAGGGGGTTCACCCCTCCACTTT. Protein sequence: CASMGEGGSPLHF.

This clonotype has a handful of counts. This chain connects TRBV25-1 to TRBJ2-7; 8 nucleotides line up with TRBD1. Trimming took 5 bases from V and 2 from J; bases not matched to a gene: 5. Per germline, CDR1 MGHDK and CDR2 SYGVNS. This CDR3 comprises 14 residues. The CDR3 protein is CASSRQGFAYEQYF. DNA of the CDR3: TGTGCCAGCAGTAGACAGGGGTTCGCCTACGAGCAGTACTTC.

The genes are TRBV4-1 and TRBJ2-4; D not resolved. Germline V gene lookup returns CDR1 MGHRA and CDR2 YSYEKL. V shed 6 bases and J shed 0 bases, with 21 bases lying between them. The CDR3 totals 18 residues. CDR3 protein: CASSRPAYEILAKNIQYF. The CDR3 nucleotides are TGCGCCAGCAGTCGTCCCGCTTACGAGATTCTAGCCAAAAACATTCAGTACTTC.

This rearrangement joins TRBV4-2 to TRBJ2-1; 8 bases align to TRBD2. The trim removed 1 base at V and 6 bases at J, leaving 11 bases unmatched. This CDR3 comprises 17 residues. Germline loops: CDR1 LGHNA, CDR2 YNFKEQ. The CDR3 here is CASSQARAVAGSNEQFF. In nucleotides, the CDR3 is TGTGCCAGCAGCCAAGCTCGTGCCGTAGCGGGGTCCAATGAGCAGTTCTTC.

V and J are TRBV7-2 and TRBJ1-4, with D possibly matching TRBD1 (6 bases). CDR1 and CDR2 (germline): SGHTA, FQGNSA. CDR3 length equals 16 residues. The V and J ends lost 4 bases and 4 bases respectively, with 16 bases between them. CDR3 protein: CASSSRRGAYNEKLFF. In nucleotides, the CDR3 is TGTGCCAGCAGCTCGAGAAGGGGGGCTTATAATGAAAAACTGTTTTTT.

The V gene is TRBV7-9, the J gene TRBJ2-6; possibly TRBD1 for D (6 bases). V dropped 6 bases and J dropped 4 bases, with 13 bases sitting between them. The germline V gene has CDR1 SEHNR and CDR2 FQNEAQ (reference sequence). CDR3 length: 15 residues. This chain's CDR3 is CASRPTGSGANVLTF. CDR3 DNA: TGTGCCAGCAGACCAACAGGGTCCGGGGCCAACGTCCTGACTTTC.

The genes are TRBV20-1 and TRBJ2-7; D is unclear. V lost 4 bases to trimming and J lost 1 base, with 17 bases between them. There are 15 residues in the CDR3. Germline V gene sequence: CDR1 DFQATT, CDR2 SNEGSKA (reference sequence). CDR3 in DNA: TGCAGTGCTAAGCCGACCGCTGGACGGTCCTACGAGCAGTACGTC. Its translation is CSAKPTAGRSYEQYV.

This clonotype has ten or more counts. The J gene is TRBJ2-7, the V gene TRBV7-2, with D perhaps TRBD1 (5 bases). Germline values: CDR1 SGHTA, CDR2 FQGNSA. With 1 base removed from V and 6 bases from J, the gap between germline ends came to 16 bases. The CDR3 totals 15 residues. Here the CDR3 reads CASSLGSFRRGEQYF. The CDR3 DNA sequence: TGTGCCAGCAGCTTAGGATCCTTCCGTAGGGGCGAGCAGTACTTC.

J is TRBJ1-3 and V is TRBV18; weak D call: TRBD1 (5 bases). Germline V gene data show CDR1 as KGHSH and CDR2 as LQKENI. Trimming removed 2 bases from V and 2 bases from J, with 10 bases in between. The CDR3 spans 15 residues. The CDR3 is CASSPSRGAGNTIYF. CDR3 nucleotide sequence: TGTGCCAGCTCACCATCCCGGGGCGCTGGAAACACCATATATTTT. Full variable domain (rest looked up from reference TRBV18 and TRBJ1-3): NAGVMQNPRHLVRRRGQEARLRCSPMKGHSHVYWYRQLPEEGLKFMVYLQKENIIDESGMPKERFSAEFPKEGPSILRIQQVVRGDSAAYFCASSPSRGAGNTIYFGEGSWLTVV.

The rearrangement joins TRBV10-1 to TRBJ2-7, with 8 bases identical to TRBD2. The germline CDR1 and CDR2 sequences are WNHNN and SYGVQD (reference sequence). V trimming: 2 bases; J trimming: 4 bases; junction bases outside the gene matches: 7. The CDR3 has 15 residues. The CDR3 nucleotides are TGCGCCAGCAGTGAGGGAGAAGCGGGGGTATACGAGCAGTACTTC. It specifies CASSEGEAGVYEQYF.

A few counts support this clonotype. The chain carries TRBV29-1 and TRBJ2-1, with 11 bases matching TRBD1. V was clipped by 5 bases and J by 5 bases; unmatched bases: 11. The germline V gene has CDR1 SQVTM and CDR2 ANQGSEA. This CDR3 comprises 16 residues. CDR3 protein: CSVLPGTGGNHNEQFF. The CDR3 region has the DNA TGCAGCGTTTTACCCGGGACAGGGGGGAATCACAATGAGCAGTTCTTC.

In its sample, this clonotype was seen a few times. The V gene is TRBV6-5, the J gene TRBJ2-3; D possibly corresponds to TRBD2 (5 bases). This CDR3 is built from 15 residues. CDR1 is MNHEY, CDR2 SVGAGI, per germline. V lost 0 bases, J lost 5 bases, and 12 bases lay in between. The CDR3: CASSYSIPGGDTQYF. The CDR3 nucleotides read TGTGCCAGCAGTTACTCGATCCCAGGAGGAGATACGCAGTATTTT.

This chain links TRBV4-3 with TRBJ2-3, with 8 bases lining up with TRBD1. Trimming removed 0 bases from V and 4 bases from J; junction bases left unmatched: 6. The CDR3 sequence is 16 residues long. Germline CDR1 LGHNA, CDR2 YSLEER. As DNA, the CDR3 is TGCGCCAGCAGCCAAGACACTCAGGGGGCACCAGATACGCAGTATTTT. As protein: CASSQDTQGAPDTQYF.

At least ten counts were recorded for this clonotype. The chain joins TRBV4-1 to TRBJ2-2; TRBD1 aligns across 10 bases. CDR1 is MGHRA and CDR2 is YSYEKL in the germline V gene. The length of the CDR3 is 15 residues. V lost 3 bases and J lost 6; bases outside the gene matches: 4. CDR3 residues: CASSQGQGLAGELFF. CDR3 DNA sequence: TGCGCCAGCAGCCAGGGACAGGGGTTGGCCGGGGAGCTGTTTTTT.